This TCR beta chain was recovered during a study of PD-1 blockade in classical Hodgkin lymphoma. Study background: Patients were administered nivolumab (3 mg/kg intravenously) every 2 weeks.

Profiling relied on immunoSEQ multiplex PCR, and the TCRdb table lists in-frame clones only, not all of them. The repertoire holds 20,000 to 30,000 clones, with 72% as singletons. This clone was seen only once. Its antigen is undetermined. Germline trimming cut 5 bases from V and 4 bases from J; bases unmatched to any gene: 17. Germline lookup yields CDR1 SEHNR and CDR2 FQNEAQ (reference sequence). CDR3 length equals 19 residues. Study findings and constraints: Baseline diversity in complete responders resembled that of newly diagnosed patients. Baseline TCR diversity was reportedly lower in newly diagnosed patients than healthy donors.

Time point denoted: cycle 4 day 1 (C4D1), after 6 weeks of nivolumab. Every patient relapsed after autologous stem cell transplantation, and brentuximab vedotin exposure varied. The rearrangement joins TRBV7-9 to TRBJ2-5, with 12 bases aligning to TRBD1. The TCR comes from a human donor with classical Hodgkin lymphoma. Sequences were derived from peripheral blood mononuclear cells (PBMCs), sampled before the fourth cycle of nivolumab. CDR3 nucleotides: TGTGCCAGCAGCCCTCCTCGGGGATTCGGGACAGGGGGCCCAGAGACCCAGTACTTC. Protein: CASSPPRGFGTGGPETQYF.